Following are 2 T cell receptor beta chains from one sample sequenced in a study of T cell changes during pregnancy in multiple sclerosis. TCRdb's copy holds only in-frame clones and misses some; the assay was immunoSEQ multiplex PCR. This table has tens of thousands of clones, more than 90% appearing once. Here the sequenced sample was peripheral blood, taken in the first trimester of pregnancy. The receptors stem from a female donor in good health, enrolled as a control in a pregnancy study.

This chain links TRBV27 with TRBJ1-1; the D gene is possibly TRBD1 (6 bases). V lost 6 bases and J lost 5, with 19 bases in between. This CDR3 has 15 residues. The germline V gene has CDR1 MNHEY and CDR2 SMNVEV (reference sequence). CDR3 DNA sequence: TGTGCCAGCAGATCAACCGGGAAGGGGGGGACTGAAGCTTTCTTT. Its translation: CASRSTGKGGTEAFF.

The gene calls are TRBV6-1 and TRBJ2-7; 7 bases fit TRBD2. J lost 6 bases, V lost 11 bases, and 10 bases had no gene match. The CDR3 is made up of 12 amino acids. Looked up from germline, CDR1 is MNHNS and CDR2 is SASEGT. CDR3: CAGGGMSSEQYF. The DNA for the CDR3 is TGTGCCGGGGGGGGGATGAGTTCCGAGCAGTACTTC.